This TCR beta chain appears in the sequencing data of a study of blood T cell repertoires in COVID-19. Study at large: Both acute and convalescent COVID-19 samples were obtained from the United States, Italy and Spain.

Here immunoSEQ multiplex PCR was the method, and the copy in TCRdb shows in-frame clones only, minus some. The table has about 210,000 clones, 80% to 85% seen once. Those enrolled, adults aged roughly 18 to 89 years, came from roughly 23 US areas. The CDR3 totals 15 residues. Deletions cut 6 bases from V and 1 base from J, with 15 bases between. Germline CDR1 and CDR2: ENHRY and SYGVKD. In this sample, this clone turned up a few times. This chain joins TRBV10-3 and TRBJ1-1, with D possibly being TRBD1 (6 bases). The origin of this receptor is a woman aged 45-65 years with acute COVID-19. Sequencing was performed on PBMCs or T cells enriched from blood (not recorded which). CDR3 amino acids: CAISAPETGNTEAFF. As DNA, the CDR3 is TGTGCCATCAGCGCACCCGAGACAGGGAACACTGAAGCTTTCTTT.